The 27 T cell receptor beta chains listed next were all sequenced from one sample in a study of blood T cells in healthy people across ages. Alongside a J-beta primer mix, a sample-barcoded 5' primer served in a second PCR lasting about 7 to 12 cycles. TCRdb fed the 5' RACE reads into MiXCR, producing one record per CDR3 protein. The sample consists of around 1,900,000 distinct CDR3 sequences, around 40% of them appearing once. Sample: blood. These receptors were obtained from a human donor in good health.

This clonotype showed up just a few times. V usage is TRBV29-1 and J usage is TRBJ1-2; 8 bases fit TRBD1. V dropped 3 bases and J dropped 5; count of bases not matched to a gene: 8. CDR1 SQVTM and CDR2 ANQGSEA come from the germline V gene. The CDR3 totals 14 residues. CDR3 protein: CSVDLTGVGYGYTF. The CDR3 DNA reads as TGCAGCGTTGACCTGACAGGGGTTGGGTATGGCTACACCTTC.

V is TRBV7-2 and J is TRBJ2-6; D not certain. V dropped 6 bases and J dropped 1 base, with 16 bases sitting between them. Germline CDR1 is SGHTA and CDR2 is FQGNSA. There are 17 residues in the CDR3. For the CDR3, the DNA is TGTGCCAGCAGGTCCGGACGTACCGATTCTGGGGCCAACGTCCTGACTTTC. This translates into CASRSGRTDSGANVLTF.

This clonotype was seen a handful of times. This sequence joins TRBV7-2 and TRBJ2-5; unclear D gene. Trimming stripped 5 bases from V and 0 bases from J, with 7 bases between. The CDR3 is made up of 13 amino acids. Germline CDR1 is SGHTA and CDR2 is FQGNSA. The DNA of the CDR3 is TGTGCCAGCAGCGCAGAGTACCAAGAGACCCAGTACTTC. Translation gives CASSAEYQETQYF.

The chain has TRBV10-3 and TRBJ2-1, with 10 bases identical to TRBD2. The length of the CDR3 is 13 residues. V was clipped by 4 bases and J by 7 bases; unmatched bases: 1. In germline, CDR1 is ENHRY, CDR2 SYGVKD. The CDR3 is CAISAGLANEQFF. The CDR3 DNA is TGTGCCATCAGTGCGGGACTAGCGAATGAGCAGTTCTTC.

DNA for the CDR3: TGTGCCAGCAGCTTAGGCCAGGGGCAGGTCGTGGGGACGAGTTATGGCTACACCTTC. It specifies CASSLGQGQVVGTSYGYTF. This chain joins TRBV13 and TRBJ1-2, with D possibly matching TRBD1 (6 bases). Germline values: CDR1 PRHDT, CDR2 FYEKMQ (reference sequence). V was shortened by 0 bases and J by 5 bases, with 25 bases between the two germline ends. The CDR3 is 19 residues long.

The V gene is TRBV5-4, the J gene TRBJ2-5, with 8 bases matching TRBD2. The CDR3 is 15 residues long. J was trimmed by 3 bases and V by 3 bases; bases with no gene match: 7. CDR1 and CDR2 (germline): SGHNT, YYREEE (reference sequence). CDR3 coding DNA: TGTGCCAGCAGCTCGGGGGGGGACCACAAAGAGACCCAGTACTTC. Protein product: CASSSGGDHKETQYF.

The chain has TRBV15 and TRBJ2-1; 7 bases fit TRBD1. The CDR3 has 16 amino acids. Trimming removed 3 bases from V and 2 bases from J; junction bases left unmatched: 7. Germline V gene lookup returns CDR1 LNHNV and CDR2 YYDKDF (reference sequence). The CDR3 reads CATSRFGQGAYNEQFF. The CDR3 DNA is TGTGCCACCAGCAGGTTCGGGCAGGGGGCCTACAATGAGCAGTTCTTC.

The rearrangement uses TRBV7-3 and TRBJ2-1; a possible D gene is TRBD1 (5 bases). CDR3 length: 12 amino acids. Trimming pared 8 bases from V and 5 bases from J, leaving 10 bases between. Germline CDR1 SGHTA, CDR2 FQGTGA. CDR3 sequence: CASSTGHNEQFF. CDR3 DNA: TGTGCCAGCTCCACAGGTCACAATGAGCAGTTCTTC.

This chain joins TRBV15 and TRBJ1-1; D unclear. The CDR3 spans 14 residues. V lost 0 bases and J lost 1, with 6 bases in between. Germline-derived CDR1 and CDR2 are LNHNV and YYDKDF (reference sequence). The DNA of the CDR3 is TGTGCCACCAGCAGAGAGGAGTGGAACACTGAAGCTTTCTTT. Translation: CATSREEWNTEAFF.

This clonotype was recorded a few times. The chain couples TRBV5-1 to TRBJ1-1; 9 bases line up with TRBD1. Germline loops: CDR1 SGHRS, CDR2 YFSETQ. The CDR3 spans 14 residues. The ends lost 4 bases at V and 5 bases at J; junction bases unmatched: 6. CDR3 DNA sequence: TGCGCCAGCAGCGGTTACAGGGGGCGGACTGAAGCTTTCTTT. Amino acid sequence: CASSGYRGRTEAFF.

This clonotype was observed at least ten times. The chain employs TRBV7-2 and TRBJ2-1; D is ambiguous. The CDR3 sequence is 11 residues long. The V gene lost 2 bases and the J gene lost 10 bases, with 6 bases spanning the gap. Germline V lookup: CDR1 SGHTA, CDR2 FQGNSA. CDR3 protein: CASSLQQEQFF. DNA of the CDR3: TGTGCCAGCAGCTTACAACAAGAGCAGTTCTTC.

About this clonotype: The DNA is left out, because the CDR3 cannot be placed on it with certainty; the CDR3 is given as TCRdb lists it. The J gene is TRBJ1-2, the V gene TRBV29-1; the table's D call TRBD1 went unverified against the DNA. The CDR3 spans 13 amino acids, including both terminal residues. The germline V gene has CDR1 SQVTM and CDR2 ANQGSEA. The CDR3: CSPGQGLPYGCTF.

This chain joins TRBV2 and TRBJ2-7; 7 bases fit TRBD1. After removal of 9 bases from V and 1 base from J, the junction contained 6 bases not matched to a gene. The CDR3 length is 13 residues. CDR1 and CDR2 from the germline V gene are SNHLY and FYNNEI. The CDR3 protein is CARRTGASYEQYF. Written as DNA, the CDR3 is TGTGCCAGAAGGACAGGTGCTTCCTACGAGCAGTACTTC.

CDR3 bases: TGTGCCAGCAGTTACCACAACCTTGGACCCAGCTCCTACGAGCAGTACTTC. This sequence encodes CASSYHNLGPSSYEQYF. The chain has TRBV6-6 and TRBJ2-7; D gene unclear. Germline lookup yields CDR1 MNHNY and CDR2 SVGAGI (reference sequence). The CDR3 consists of 17 residues. Trimming left V 2 bases short and J 0 bases short, with 17 bases between.

This chain connects TRBV29-1 to TRBJ2-1; 9 bases align to TRBD1. CDR3 length: 14 amino acids. After removal of 6 bases from V and 4 bases from J, the junction contained 7 bases not matched to a gene. Germline CDR1 SQVTM, CDR2 ANQGSEA. The CDR3 loop reads CSVFDRGVYNEQFF. Here the CDR3 DNA reads TGCAGCGTCTTTGACAGGGGGGTTTACAATGAGCAGTTCTTC.

This clonotype has just a few counts. The chain uses TRBV20-1 and TRBJ2-5, with 12 positions matching TRBD2. The CDR3 length is 17 residues. Germline trimming cut 5 bases from V and 5 bases from J; bases unmatched to any gene: 15. CDR1 is DFQATT and CDR2 is SNEGSKA in the germline V gene (reference sequence). This chain's CDR3 is CSAFHPPSGGALETQYF. The CDR3 DNA reads TGCAGTGCTTTCCACCCGCCTAGCGGGGGGGCTCTCGAGACCCAGTACTTC.

This clonotype was picked up a small number of times. V and J are TRBV12-3 or TRBV12-4 and TRBJ2-1; 11 nucleotides agree with TRBD2. This CDR3 is built from 15 residues. The J segment lost 8 bases and the V segment lost 7 bases, leaving 10 bases of the junction unmatched. CDR3 DNA: TGTGCCAGCACCCAACTAGCGGGGGCCGAGGATGAGCAGTTCTTC. It specifies CASTQLAGAEDEQFF.

V gene TRBV20-1 combines with J gene TRBJ2-1, with D tentatively TRBD2 (6 bases). This CDR3 has 16 amino acids. Trimming took 0 bases from V and 1 from J, leaving 13 bases between them. Germline CDR1 and CDR2: DFQATT and SNEGSKA (reference sequence). CDR3 in DNA: TGCAGTGCTAGAGACGGGGGTTCACCTTCCTACAATGAGCAGTTCTTC. Protein: CSARDGGSPSYNEQFF.

V and J are TRBV20-1 and TRBJ2-5, with 7 bases that match TRBD2. J lost 11 bases, V lost 4 bases, and 10 bases had no gene match. The CDR3 is made up of 12 amino acids. Germline CDR1 and CDR2: DFQATT and SNEGSKA (reference sequence). Here the CDR3 DNA reads TGCAGTGCTACCCTAGGGGCGGGAGAGCAGTACTTC. It translates to CSATLGAGEQYF.

The CDR3 coding sequence is TGTGCCAGCAGCACTAAGTGGTCCCCGGGTCGGGTGACCATAGAGACCCAGTACTTC. This gives the protein CASSTKWSPGRVTIETQYF. This chain joins TRBV7-9 and TRBJ2-5; the D is unclear. Trimming stripped 5 bases from V and 4 bases from J, with 29 bases between. This CDR3 spans 19 amino acids. Germline V lookup: CDR1 SEHNR, CDR2 FQNEAQ (reference sequence).

The chain carries TRBV28 and TRBJ2-3; 10 nucleotides line up with TRBD2. Germline V gives CDR1 MDHEN, CDR2 SYDVKM. The ends lost 0 bases at V and 0 bases at J; junction bases unmatched: 6. The CDR3 has 18 amino acids. The DNA for the CDR3 is TGTGCCAGCAGTTTATGGGCTAGCGGGGGTGCTAGCACAGATACGCAGTATTTT. Its protein product is CASSLWASGGASTDTQYF.

The chain combines TRBV9 with TRBJ1-1; D unresolved. V was cut by 2 bases and J by 0 bases, with 11 bases left in between. The CDR3 totals 15 residues. Germline V gene sequence: CDR1 SGDLS, CDR2 YYNGEE. CDR3 region: CASSVTVSMNTEAFF. The CDR3 DNA follows: TGTGCCAGCAGCGTTACAGTTAGCATGAACACTGAAGCTTTCTTT.

As regards this clonotype: A junction end diverges from the germline sequence, so it may reflect a read error. This rearrangement joins TRBV10-3 to TRBJ1-1, with TRBD1 as a possible D gene (6 bases). Germline V lookup: CDR1 ENHRY, CDR2 SYGVKD. The CDR3 consists of 12 residues. CDR3 in DNA: TGTGCCATCAGACAGGGTGGCACTGGAGCTTTCTTT. It encodes CAIRQGGTGAFF.

This rearrangement joins TRBV3-1 to TRBJ2-7; tentatively, D is TRBD2 (5 bases). The length of the CDR3 is 12 residues. Trimming took off 4 bases at V and 7 bases at J, with 11 bases between the two ends. The germline V gene has CDR1 LGHDT and CDR2 YNNKEL (reference sequence). The CDR3 coding sequence is TGTGCCAGCAGCCTGCGGGCTTGGGAGCAGTACTTC. The encoded protein is CASSLRAWEQYF.

The chain is built from TRBV7-9 and TRBJ1-5; D is unresolved. CDR3 length: 17 residues. From germline, CDR1 is SEHNR and CDR2 FQNEAQ (reference sequence). The V and J ends lost 1 base and 0 bases respectively, with 13 bases between them. CDR3 in amino acids: CASSLGGRHHSNQPQHF. CDR3 coding DNA: TGTGCCAGCAGCTTAGGTGGTCGGCACCATAGCAATCAGCCCCAGCATTTT.

This chain connects TRBV7-3 to TRBJ2-7; 11 nucleotides align to TRBD1. V lost 6 bases to trimming and J lost 6 bases; unmatched junction nucleotides: 7. This CDR3 contains 14 residues. Looked up from germline, CDR1 is SGHTA and CDR2 is FQGTGA. The CDR3 nucleotides read TGTGCCAGCAGACTGGACAGGGGGCTTGGCGAGCAGTACTTC. It yields the protein CASRLDRGLGEQYF.

This clonotype was detected only a few times. J is TRBJ2-2 and V is TRBV7-9; D remains unclear. V lost 5 bases, J lost 6 bases, and 16 bases lay in between. The CDR3 has 15 residues. Germline CDR1 is SEHNR and CDR2 is FQNEAQ (reference sequence). CDR3 residues: CASSLPISVAGELFF. The CDR3 DNA follows: TGTGCCAGCAGCCTTCCGATTTCGGTGGCCGGGGAGCTGTTTTTT.